Following are 28 T cell receptor beta chains from one sample sequenced in a study of radiation and T cells in renal cell carcinoma. Specified time point: blood 2 weeks post-SBRT. Treatment indicated: 15 Gy SBRT to primary tumor, nephrectomy 4 weeks later. The data were produced by immunoSEQ multiplex PCR, yet TCRdb's version contains in-frame clones alone and is incomplete. Among 120,000 or so clones listed, around 81% were seen once. The input for sequencing was blood, taken from a patient whose treatment included radiotherapy and nephrectomy. The source of these receptors is a man aged 50-59 years with renal cell carcinoma.

The V and J genes are TRBV30 and TRBJ2-7; a weak D match, TRBD1 (6 bases). Germline V gene lookup returns CDR1 GTSNPN and CDR2 SVGIG (reference sequence). V was trimmed by 0 bases and J by 3 bases, leaving 15 bases between them. The length of the CDR3 is 15 residues. The CDR3 region has the DNA TGTGCCTGGAGTGTACAGTGGACAGCGAACTACGAGCAGTACTTC. Amino acid sequence: CAWSVQWTANYEQYF.

This clone was seen just once. The chain is built from TRBV6-5 and TRBJ1-2; D not certain. CDR3 length: 15 amino acids. Germline V gene data show CDR1 as MNHEY and CDR2 as SVGAGI. Trimming cost V 5 bases and J 1 base, with 14 bases left between them. The CDR3 spells CASSLGNFDNYGYTF. In DNA, the CDR3 is TGTGCCAGCAGTCTTGGGAACTTCGATAACTATGGCTACACCTTC.

This clone was recorded at least ten times. The chain joins TRBV6-6 to TRBJ2-7; 9 nucleotides align to TRBD2. Germline CDR1 is MNHNY and CDR2 is SVGAGI (reference sequence). The junction had 10 bases not matched to a gene; V was cut back by 6 bases and J by 7 bases. The CDR3 is made up of 14 amino acids. CDR3 DNA sequence: TGTGCCAGCAGCCCATACGCGGGAGGGTGGGAGCAGTACTTC. Its translation is CASSPYAGGWEQYF.

In its sample, this clone was seen a few times. The chain links TRBV6-5 to TRBJ2-1, with D unresolved. Deletions cut 5 bases from V and 10 bases from J, with 9 bases between. There are 11 residues in the CDR3. The germline V gene encodes CDR1 MNHEY and CDR2 SVGAGI. The CDR3 loop reads CASSTRLEQFF. The CDR3, as DNA: TGTGCCAGCAGTACCCGGTTAGAGCAGTTCTTC.

V usage is TRBV7-8 and J usage is TRBJ2-1, with 7 bases aligning to TRBD1. V gave up 5 bases and J gave up 3 bases; unmatched junction bases: 7. The CDR3 length is 15 residues. The germline V gene has CDR1 SGHVS and CDR2 FQNEAQ. CDR3 sequence reads: CASSTRQGLYNEQFF. CDR3 bases: TGTGCCAGCAGCACACGACAGGGCCTCTACAATGAGCAGTTCTTC.

In DNA form, the CDR3 reads TGTGCCAGCAGCTTGGCCGTTCGGGGGGCTGAAGCTTTCTTT. This encodes CASSLAVRGAEAFF. The chain joins TRBV5-5 to TRBJ1-1; TRBD1 is a possible D gene (5 bases). CDR3 length: 14 residues. The germline V gene encodes CDR1 SGHKS and CDR2 YYEKEE (reference sequence). Deletions cut 0 bases from V and 6 bases from J, with 12 bases between.

The sample holds a few counts of this clone. The rearrangement joins TRBV29-1 to TRBJ1-2, with D possibly TRBD1 on 5 matching bases. The CDR3 is 14 residues long. Germline-derived CDR1 and CDR2 are SQVTM and ANQGSEA. V lost 3 bases and J lost 4, with 15 bases in between. The CDR3 reads CSVDPQGLGYGYTF. CDR3 in DNA: TGCAGCGTTGATCCCCAGGGCCTAGGCTATGGCTACACCTTC.

The chain links TRBV9 to TRBJ2-5; 8 nucleotides align to TRBD1. The germline gives CDR1 SGDLS, CDR2 YYNGEE. The CDR3 has 13 amino acids. V lost 3 bases to trimming and J lost 5 bases; unmatched junction nucleotides: 3. CDR3 region: CASSADRGETQYF. CDR3 DNA: TGTGCCAGCAGCGCTGACAGGGGTGAGACCCAGTACTTC.

The chain couples TRBV5-1 to TRBJ1-1, with 11 nucleotides matching TRBD1. This CDR3 comprises 14 residues. Germline values: CDR1 SGHRS, CDR2 YFSETQ. J gave up 6 bases and V 3 bases, and 4 bases lay outside the gene matches. This CDR3 is CASSSGQGAAEAFF. The CDR3 nucleotides read TGCGCCAGCAGCTCCGGACAGGGGGCCGCTGAAGCTTTCTTT.

This chain links TRBV14 with TRBJ1-2, with D possibly matching TRBD1 (5 bases). V was pared by 0 bases and J by 4 bases, with 15 bases between. The CDR3 runs 16 residues. Germline CDR1 is SGHDN and CDR2 is FVKESK. CDR3 loop: CASSQDGDRPFYGYTF. The DNA of the CDR3 is TGTGCCAGCAGCCAAGATGGTGACAGACCCTTCTATGGCTACACCTTC. The full variable domain, in which reference TRBV14 and TRBJ1-2 provide the parts outside the CDR3, is EAGVTQFPSHSVIEKGQTVTLRCDPISGHDNLYWYRRVMGKEIKFLLHFVKESKQDESGMPNNRFLAERTGGTYSTLKVQPAELEDSGVYFCASSQDGDRPFYGYTFGSGTRLTVV.

The chain joins TRBV28 to TRBJ2-2, with D hard to call. Germline V gene sequence: CDR1 MDHEN, CDR2 SYDVKM. This CDR3 has 12 residues. V was trimmed by 5 bases and J by 8 bases, leaving 9 bases between them. CDR3 nucleotides: TGTGCCAGCAGTCCCCTCGTGGGGGAGCTGTTTTTT. Protein: CASSPLVGELFF.

J is TRBJ2-1 and V is TRBV5-1; possibly TRBD1 or TRBD2 for D (5 bases each). Trimming stripped 0 bases from V and 8 bases from J, with 12 bases between. The CDR3 consists of 14 residues. Germline assignment: CDR1 SGHRS and CDR2 YFSETQ. The CDR3 nucleotides read TGCGCCAGCAGCTTGGCCCGCAGGGACGATGAGCAGTTCTTC. Amino acids: CASSLARRDDEQFF.

The chain employs TRBV6-4 and TRBJ1-5; D possibly corresponds to TRBD1 (6 bases). V gave up 3 bases and J gave up 0 bases, with 9 bases separating them. This CDR3 region has 15 residues. Germline V gene sequence: CDR1 MRHNA, CDR2 SNTAGT. CDR3: CASSEQGDSNQPQHF. CDR3 coding DNA: TGTGCCAGCAGTGAACAGGGCGATAGCAATCAGCCCCAGCATTTT.

V is TRBV30 and J is TRBJ2-7; the match to TRBD1 covers 7 bases. V dropped 3 bases and J dropped 2; count of bases not matched to a gene: 4. The CDR3 runs to 13 residues. Germline V gene lookup returns CDR1 GTSNPN and CDR2 SVGIG (reference sequence). The CDR3 DNA is TGTGCCTGGAGAGGTGACAGGGCCTACGAGCAGTACTTC. This gives the protein CAWRGDRAYEQYF.

This clone was seen a single time. This chain uses TRBV9 with TRBJ2-1; 10 bases are a match to TRBD2. CDR3 length: 16 residues. With 0 bases clipped from V and 3 bases from J, the junction kept 3 bases outside the gene matches. Germline V lookup: CDR1 SGDLS, CDR2 YYNGEE. CDR3 bases: TGTGCCAGCAGCGTAGGGTCTAGCGGGGGCTACAATGAGCAGTTCTTC. Amino acids: CASSVGSSGGYNEQFF.

V and J are TRBV7-2 and TRBJ2-5, with D tentatively TRBD1 (6 bases). CDR3 size: 16 residues. CDR1 is SGHTA and CDR2 is FQGNSA in the germline V gene. Trimming took off 8 bases at V and 0 bases at J, with 19 bases between the two ends. CDR3 sequence: CASSRVAGVNQETQYF. Here the CDR3 DNA reads TGTGCCAGCTCCCGGGTAGCAGGGGTAAACCAAGAGACCCAGTACTTC.

The chain links TRBV9 to TRBJ2-1, with 9 bases aligning to TRBD2. After removal of 3 bases from V and 7 bases from J, the junction contained 11 bases not matched to a gene. The CDR3 has 16 amino acids. Germline lookup yields CDR1 SGDLS and CDR2 YYNGEE. The CDR3 DNA reads TGTGCCAGCAGCGCCCTCGGCGGGAGGGCCTCTAATGAGCAGTTCTTC. Its protein product is CASSALGGRASNEQFF.

The sample holds one count of this clone. This rearrangement joins TRBV19 to TRBJ2-3; TRBD2 is a possible D gene (5 bases). The V gene lost 5 bases and the J gene lost 2 bases, with 11 bases spanning the gap. The germline CDR1 and CDR2 sequences are LNHDA and SQIVND (reference sequence). The CDR3 covers 14 residues. The CDR3: CASSGLTNTDTQYF. The CDR3, as DNA: TGTGCCAGTAGTGGACTGACGAACACAGATACGCAGTATTTT.

V and J are TRBV9 and TRBJ2-1, with TRBD1 as a possible D gene (6 bases). Trimming stripped 4 bases from V and 3 bases from J, with 8 bases between. The CDR3 sequence is 13 residues long. Looked up from germline, CDR1 is SGDLS and CDR2 is YYNGEE. The DNA of the CDR3 is TGTGCCAGCAGCCGACAGGACTACAATGAGCAGTTCTTC. Translated: CASSRQDYNEQFF.

The chain links TRBV27 to TRBJ2-1; 11 bases line up with TRBD2. This CDR3 is 14 amino acids long. CDR1 is MNHEY, CDR2 SMNVEV, per germline (reference sequence). The ends lost 3 bases at V and 8 bases at J; junction bases unmatched: 3. The CDR3 sequence: CASSFLAGGYEQFF. The CDR3 DNA reads TGTGCCAGCAGTTTCCTAGCGGGAGGCTATGAGCAGTTCTTC.

This clone appeared a single time. The chain combines TRBV6-5 with TRBJ1-1, with D hard to call. Trimming shortened V by 0 bases and J by 10 bases, and 12 bases separated the two germline ends. CDR3 length: 13 residues. CDR1 is MNHEY and CDR2 is SVGAGI in the germline V gene. The CDR3 loop is CASSYSGGLTAFF. The CDR3 DNA is TGTGCCAGCAGTTACTCGGGCGGCCTTACAGCTTTCTTT.

This chain uses TRBV20-1 with TRBJ2-7, with D unresolved. The CDR3 totals 11 residues. CDR1 is DFQATT and CDR2 is SNEGSKA in the germline V gene (reference sequence). V gave up 5 bases and J gave up 1 base, with 6 bases separating them. CDR3 nucleotides: TGCAGTGCTGTCCGGTCCTACGAGCAGTACTTC. The encoded protein is CSAVRSYEQYF.

CDR3 DNA sequence: TGTGCCAGCAGCCCCGGGACAGGGGGTGAAAAACTGTTTTTT. Protein: CASSPGTGGEKLFF. The gene calls are TRBV14 and TRBJ1-4, with TRBD1 matching over 11 bases. This CDR3 contains 14 residues. V gave up 4 bases and J gave up 7 bases; unmatched junction bases: 2. Germline V gene lookup returns CDR1 SGHDN and CDR2 FVKESK. The variable domain in full, with the rest retrieved from reference TRBV14 and TRBJ1-4, is EAGVTQFPSHSVIEKGQTVTLRCDPISGHDNLYWYRRVMGKEIKFLLHFVKESKQDESGMPNNRFLAERTGGTYSTLKVQPAELEDSGVYFCASSPGTGGEKLFFGSGTQLSVL.

CDR3 loop: CASSEVDTYQPQHF. CDR3 bases: TGTGCCAGCAGTGAGGTTGATACTTATCAGCCCCAGCATTTT. The chain couples TRBV2 to TRBJ1-5, with unresolved D. CDR1 and CDR2 from the germline V gene are SNHLY and FYNNEI. The CDR3 is 14 amino acids. Trimming took 3 bases from V and 5 from J, leaving 11 bases between them.

The chain links TRBV7-2 to TRBJ2-1; unclear D gene. Germline V gene sequence: CDR1 SGHTA, CDR2 FQGNSA. Deletions cut 5 bases from V and 7 bases from J, with 15 bases between. The CDR3 contains 14 residues. The CDR3: CASSLDPTWNEQFF. CDR3 DNA: TGTGCCAGCAGCCTAGACCCGACCTGGAATGAGCAGTTCTTC.

The chain links TRBV5-1 to TRBJ1-3; a possible D gene is TRBD1 (5 bases). Germline V gives CDR1 SGHRS, CDR2 YFSETQ. This CDR3 is 13 amino acids long. The V end lost 2 bases, the J end lost 3 bases, and 6 bases lay between the germline ends. The CDR3 sequence: CASSLGVGNTIYF. The CDR3 DNA is TGCGCCAGCAGCTTAGGGGTTGGAAACACCATATATTTT.

The rearrangement uses TRBV19 and TRBJ2-3; D might be TRBD1 or TRBD2, each matching 6 bases. Germline-derived CDR1 and CDR2 are LNHDA and SQIVND (reference sequence). V lost 5 bases and J lost 4, with 16 bases in between. The CDR3 is made up of 15 amino acids. The CDR3 nucleotides read TGTGCCAGTAGTCCCTCGGGGGCGTCTGCAGATACGCAGTATTTT. The encoded protein is CASSPSGASADTQYF.

V and J are TRBV13 and TRBJ2-3; 9 bases match TRBD1. CDR1 PRHDT and CDR2 FYEKMQ come from the germline V gene (reference sequence). The CDR3 is made up of 16 amino acids. V lost 5 bases and J lost 5; bases outside the gene matches: 11. The CDR3 DNA follows: TGTGCCAGCAGCGCCGGGACAGGGAAGGGATTAGATACGCAGTATTTT. Amino acids: CASSAGTGKGLDTQYF.